Its frequency marks the clone carrying this TCR beta chain as medium-sized. Its antigen is unknown. CDR3 length: 12 amino acids. Germline V CDR1 and CDR2: MNHNY, SVGAGI (reference sequence). The data were taken from a study of CXCR3-negative and CXCR3-positive naive CD8 T cells. Study conclusions and caveats: The study found more hydrophobic TRB CDR3s in CXCR3-positive naive cells than in CXCR3-negative naive cells. Most assays used freshly isolated PBMCs, as cryopreservation partially reduced CXCR3. Both naive subsets carried similar amounts of surface CD5, so TCR strength was inferred from TRB CDR3 properties. The TRBV-TRBJ usage of naive CXCR3-negative and CXCR3-positive cells was similar, but that of memory cells differed.

The TRB cDNA libraries were prepared by 5' RACE with UMI labels. TCRdb reprocessed the 5' RACE reads, with one entry per CDR3 protein and no DNA. The data include thousands of distinct CDR3 sequences; the top ten clones carry more than 1.5%. The V call is TRBV6-6, the J call TRBJ2-2. Sequenced input: naive CXCR3+ CD8+ T cells from blood. The sample's subset: CD45RO-CCR7+CD27+CD95- naive CD8+ T cells expressing CXCR3 (TNR3+). The receptor was derived from a human donor in good health. Some clones in this sample may be carry-over from other donors' samples. Here the CDR3 reads CASPGFHGELFF.